The 10 T cell receptor beta chains below were found in one sample sequenced in a study of shared clonotypes between healthy human individuals. The method was immunoSEQ multiplex PCR; TCRdb's version includes in-frame clones alone and lacks a portion of them. The sample has about 1 million clones, approximately 68% seen once. The sequencing sample was made of memory CD4+ T cells sorted from blood. Documented subset: CD45RA-negative fraction. The receptors were sampled from a man between 18 and 35 years old in good health.

V is TRBV11-2 and J is TRBJ1-2, with D tentatively TRBD1 (5 bases). The germline gives CDR1 SGHAT, CDR2 FQNNGV. CDR3 length: 15 amino acids. The V gene lost 2 bases and the J gene lost 4 bases, with 14 bases spanning the gap. This CDR3 reads CASSLSFPGTYGYTF. The CDR3 DNA reads as TGTGCCAGCAGCTTAAGTTTTCCAGGGACCTATGGCTACACCTTC.

This sequence joins TRBV21-1 and TRBJ1-1; TRBD1, as called in the table, went unchecked against the DNA. TRBV21-1 is described as a pseudogene. This CDR3 contains 15 residues. The CDR3 nucleotides are TGTGCCACCAAAACTTATGGACAGGGCCTCACTGAAGCTTTCTTT. It yields the protein CATKTYGQGLTEAFF.

The chain recombines TRBV18 with TRBJ2-1; D is unclear. There are 15 residues in the CDR3. From germline, CDR1 is KGHSH and CDR2 LQKENI. V shed 1 base and J shed 4 bases, with 11 bases lying between them. CDR3 bases: TGTGCCAGCTCACCACTCGCAGTCGGATACAATGAGCAGTTCTTC. Protein product: CASSPLAVGYNEQFF. The variable domain in full, with the rest retrieved from reference TRBV18 and TRBJ2-1, is NAGVMQNPRHLVRRRGQEARLRCSPMKGHSHVYWYRQLPEEGLKFMVYLQKENIIDESGMPKERFSAEFPKEGPSILRIQQVVRGDSAAYFCASSPLAVGYNEQFFGPGTRLTVL.

The chain combines TRBV6-6 with TRBJ2-5; D unclear. Germline V CDR1 and CDR2: MNHNY, SVGAGI (reference sequence). The CDR3 runs to 14 residues. The ends were cut back, 8 bases at V and 5 bases at J, with 18 bases in the middle. This CDR3 is CASARASGEETQYF. In DNA form, the CDR3 reads TGTGCCAGCGCAAGAGCGTCCGGCGAGGAGACCCAGTACTTC.

The chain uses TRBV7-2 and TRBJ2-2, with 9 bases fitting TRBD2. Germline CDR1 is SGHTA and CDR2 is FQGNSA. V trimming: 1 base; J trimming: 5 bases; junction bases outside the gene matches: 8. CDR3 length equals 17 residues. In nucleotides, the CDR3 is TGTGCCAGCAGCTTAGTCGGCGGGAGGGCCGTGACCGGGGAGCTGTTTTTT. This codes for CASSLVGGRAVTGELFF.

The chain employs TRBV9 and TRBJ2-3; possibly TRBD2 for D (6 bases). The CDR3 has 16 residues. V gave up 0 bases and J gave up 2 bases, with 13 bases separating them. Germline CDR1 SGDLS, CDR2 YYNGEE. The CDR3 reads CASSVDRDSITDTQYF. Here the CDR3 DNA reads TGTGCCAGCAGCGTAGATCGGGACTCTATCACAGATACGCAGTATTTT. The whole variable domain, filled in from reference TRBV9 and TRBJ2-3, reads DSGVTQTPKHLITATGQRVTLRCSPRSGDLSVYWYQQSLDQGLQFLIQYYNGEERAKGNILERFSAQQFPDLHSELNLSSLELGDSALYFCASSVDRDSITDTQYFGPGTRLTVL.

The rearrangement joins TRBV10-3 to TRBJ1-1, with 7 bases fitting TRBD1. Trimming at V came to 5 bases and at J to 0 bases, leaving 3 bases not matched to a gene. Germline V lookup: CDR1 ENHRY, CDR2 SYGVKD. This CDR3 has 14 residues. The CDR3 spells CAISLQGMNTEAFF. CDR3 bases: TGTGCCATCAGTCTACAGGGGATGAACACTGAAGCTTTCTTT.

J is TRBJ2-4 and V is TRBV4-1; the D is unclear. CDR1 is MGHRA and CDR2 is YSYEKL in the germline V gene. This CDR3 contains 16 residues. Trimming removed 1 base at V and 8 bases at J, with 18 bases between. In DNA form, the CDR3 reads TGCGCCAGCAGCCAAGCCGGTTTTTACGAGGAAGACATTCAGTACTTC. It specifies CASSQAGFYEEDIQYF.

The chain couples TRBV5-1 to TRBJ1-3; 11 bases match TRBD1. This CDR3 has 17 residues. Germline values: CDR1 SGHRS, CDR2 YFSETQ. The junction had 8 bases not matched to a gene; V was cut back by 4 bases and J by 2 bases. The CDR3 here is CASSRNGQGAAGNTIYF. CDR3 bases: TGCGCCAGCAGCCGCAACGGACAGGGGGCGGCTGGAAACACCATATATTTT.

This rearrangement joins TRBV2 to TRBJ1-5; 9 bases line up with TRBD1. J lost 7 bases, V lost 4 bases, and 5 bases had no gene match. Germline lookup yields CDR1 SNHLY and CDR2 FYNNEI. This CDR3 spans 14 amino acids. The CDR3 spells CASSGTGVSQPQHF. CDR3 nucleotide sequence: TGTGCCAGCAGTGGGACAGGGGTGTCCCAGCCCCAGCATTTT.